Shown below are 30 T cell receptor beta chains from a single sample sequenced in a study of blood T cell repertoires in COVID-19. Assay used: immunoSEQ multiplex PCR; TCRdb lists only in-frame clones, some missing. The repertoire holds under 150,000 clones, with about 91% as singletons. Input material: peripheral blood. The receptor set was obtained from a human donor in a cohort sampled during active COVID-19.

The chain combines TRBV7-2 with TRBJ2-5, with D hard to call. This CDR3 comprises 13 residues. Trimming took 3 bases from V and 4 from J, leaving 9 bases between them. CDR1 is SGHTA and CDR2 is FQGNSA in the germline V gene. CDR3 in DNA: TGTGCCAGCAGCTTGGGCTCACTAGAGACCCAGTACTTC. Encoded protein: CASSLGSLETQYF.

This clone was detected once. This chain joins TRBV10-3 and TRBJ1-5, with 8 nucleotides matching TRBD1. CDR3 length: 13 amino acids. V lost 5 bases to trimming and J lost 6 bases; unmatched junction nucleotides: 3. Germline assignment: CDR1 ENHRY and CDR2 SYGVKD. In DNA form, the CDR3 reads TGTGCCATCAGTCAGGGGGCTGGTCAGCCCCAGCATTTT. This sequence encodes CAISQGAGQPQHF.

This rearrangement joins TRBV9 to TRBJ2-5; D perhaps matches TRBD2 (7 bases). This CDR3 has 15 residues. V was pared by 0 bases and J by 4 bases, with 13 bases between. In germline, CDR1 is SGDLS, CDR2 YYNGEE. The CDR3 sequence: CASSVGGGLGETQYF. The CDR3 DNA sequence: TGTGCCAGCAGCGTAGGGGGGGGGCTCGGAGAGACCCAGTACTTC. The complete variable domain, with remaining parts taken from reference TRBV9 and TRBJ2-5, reads DSGVTQTPKHLITATGQRVTLRCSPRSGDLSVYWYQQSLDQGLQFLIQYYNGEERAKGNILERFSAQQFPDLHSELNLSSLELGDSALYFCASSVGGGLGETQYFGPGTRLLVL.

A few counts support this clone. The V gene is TRBV11-2, the J gene TRBJ1-2; D gene unclear. The CDR3 is 14 amino acids. Germline V gene lookup returns CDR1 SGHAT and CDR2 FQNNGV. The ends were cut back, 1 base at V and 1 base at J, with 7 bases in the middle. In nucleotides, the CDR3 is TGTGCCAGCAGCTTAGGAGGCCATAACTATGGCTACACCTTC. Protein sequence: CASSLGGHNYGYTF.

This clone came up once. The chain couples TRBV5-1 to TRBJ2-3; D perhaps matches TRBD2 (6 bases). The V and J ends lost 5 bases and 2 bases respectively, with 15 bases between them. The CDR3 runs to 15 residues. Germline assignment: CDR1 SGHRS and CDR2 YFSETQ. CDR3 residues: CASRYTGVSTDTQYF. The CDR3 nucleotides read TGCGCCAGCAGGTATACGGGGGTTTCCACAGATACGCAGTATTTT.

The gene calls are TRBV25-1 and TRBJ1-2, with 10 bases fitting TRBD1. The trim removed 9 bases at V and 6 bases at J, leaving 7 bases unmatched. The CDR3 totals 13 residues. Germline V gene data show CDR1 as MGHDK and CDR2 as SYGVNS. The CDR3 DNA reads TGTGCCAGTAAAGACAGGGGGCTGGATGGCTACACCTTC. Its protein is CASKDRGLDGYTF.

The gene calls are TRBV6-5 and TRBJ2-2; D is possibly TRBD1 (6 bases). Between the trimmed V and J ends, which lost 6 bases and 5 bases, there was a span of 10 bases. Germline V gene data show CDR1 as MNHEY and CDR2 as SVGAGI. CDR3 length: 13 residues. Written as DNA, the CDR3 is TGTGCCAGCAGCTTACAGGGTACCGGGGAGCTGTTTTTT. Translated: CASSLQGTGELFF.

This clone was counted a few times. One end of the junction is discordant with germline, which a read error may explain. The chain has TRBV7-7 and TRBJ2-5; no clear D gene. The germline CDR1 and CDR2 sequences are SSHAT and FNYEAQ (reference sequence). The CDR3 is made up of 14 amino acids. DNA for the CDR3: TGTGCTAGCAGCTTATCCCTCTACCAAGAGACCCAGTACTTC. It is translated as CASSLSLYQETQYF.

The J gene is TRBJ1-1, the V gene TRBV9, with D uncertain. CDR1 is SGDLS and CDR2 is YYNGEE in the germline V gene. Trimming stripped 0 bases from V and 1 base from J, with 10 bases between. This CDR3 contains 15 residues. The CDR3 DNA is TGTGCCAGCAGCGTAGAACCGGGGAGGAACACTGAAGCTTTCTTT. Translating it yields CASSVEPGRNTEAFF. Full variable domain (missing parts from reference TRBV9 and TRBJ1-1): DSGVTQTPKHLITATGQRVTLRCSPRSGDLSVYWYQQSLDQGLQFLIQYYNGEERAKGNILERFSAQQFPDLHSELNLSSLELGDSALYFCASSVEPGRNTEAFFGQGTRLTVV.

The chain combines TRBV30 with TRBJ2-3; weak D call: TRBD1 (6 bases). CDR1 is GTSNPN, CDR2 SVGIG, per germline (reference sequence). This CDR3 has 12 amino acids. V lost 3 bases to trimming and J lost 9 bases, with 13 bases between them. The CDR3 coding sequence is TGTGCCTGGAGGGTTGGGACACAGACGCAGTATTTT. Protein product: CAWRVGTQTQYF.

The chain uses TRBV6-5 and TRBJ2-2, with a possible D match to TRBD1 (5 bases). The V gene's germline CDR1 is MNHEY and CDR2 SVGAGI. The V end lost 8 bases, the J end lost 1 base, and 8 bases lay between the germline ends. The CDR3 runs to 13 residues. The CDR3 nucleotides are TGTGCCAGCCGAACAGGGAACACCGGGGAGCTGTTTTTT. Translating gives CASRTGNTGELFF.

For the CDR3, the DNA is TGTGCCAGCTCACGGGCGACAGGGGCCGGCAATTCACCCCTCCACTTT. Translation: CASSRATGAGNSPLHF. This chain links TRBV18 with TRBJ1-6; 8 positions agree with TRBD1. The CDR3 loop spans 16 amino acids. V shed 4 bases, J shed 7 bases, and the junction held 9 bases outside the gene matches. Germline CDR1 and CDR2: KGHSH and LQKENI.

The rearrangement uses TRBV5-6 and TRBJ1-4, with TRBD1 as a possible D gene (5 bases). V was shortened by 4 bases and J by 5 bases, with 15 bases between the two germline ends. CDR3 size: 15 residues. CDR1 and CDR2 (germline): SGHDT, YYEEEE. DNA for the CDR3: TGTGCCAGCAGCGGGGGACTTAGCCCCAATGAAAAACTGTTTTTT. Protein product: CASSGGLSPNEKLFF.

The chain couples TRBV29-1 to TRBJ2-5; D is unresolved. V lost 0 bases to trimming and J lost 2 bases, with 16 bases between them. CDR1 SQVTM and CDR2 ANQGSEA come from the germline V gene. This CDR3 is 16 amino acids long. CDR3 region: CSVEDPDPQKQETQYF. CDR3 DNA sequence: TGCAGCGTTGAAGATCCAGACCCACAGAAACAAGAGACCCAGTACTTC.

The J gene is TRBJ2-2, the V gene TRBV5-1, with TRBD1 matching over 7 bases. This CDR3 comprises 13 residues. The ends lost 6 bases at V and 1 base at J; junction bases unmatched: 0. Germline V gene lookup returns CDR1 SGHRS and CDR2 YFSETQ. This CDR3 is CASNRGNTGELFF. The DNA of the CDR3 is TGCGCCAGCAACAGGGGGAACACCGGGGAGCTGTTTTTT.

This chain uses TRBV18 with TRBJ1-1; maybe TRBD1 (5 bases). Per the germline V gene, CDR1 is KGHSH and CDR2 is LQKENI. The CDR3 is made up of 13 amino acids. V was clipped by 3 bases and J by 12 bases, with 17 bases between them. The CDR3 DNA follows: TGTGCCAGCTCACCGCCGGGGGGGGGTACGACTTTCTTT. As protein: CASSPPGGGTTFF.

The gene calls are TRBV19 and TRBJ1-2; TRBD1 is a possible D gene (6 bases). This CDR3 has 13 amino acids. The germline V gene has CDR1 LNHDA and CDR2 SQIVND (reference sequence). Trimming took off 8 bases at V and 4 bases at J, with 14 bases between the two ends. The CDR3 sequence is CASSIQGIYGYTF. The DNA for the CDR3 is TGTGCCAGTTCCATACAGGGCATCTATGGCTACACCTTC.

V usage is TRBV7-9 and J usage is TRBJ1-5, with 7 bases that match TRBD1. Losses at the gene ends were 3 bases for V and 4 bases for J; bases not matched to a gene: 3. From germline, CDR1 is SEHNR and CDR2 FQNEAQ (reference sequence). The CDR3 runs 14 residues. The CDR3 loop reads CASSLGQQNQPQHF. The CDR3 DNA is TGTGCCAGCAGCTTGGGACAGCAAAATCAGCCCCAGCATTTT.

The V gene is TRBV19, the J gene TRBJ1-1; possibly TRBD1 for D (5 bases). The germline V and J ends were trimmed by 6 bases and 4 bases, with 15 bases remaining between them. From germline, CDR1 is LNHDA and CDR2 SQIVND (reference sequence). CDR3 length: 14 residues. The DNA of the CDR3 is TGTGCCAGTAGCCGCAGGGAGGGTGGCACTGAAGCTTTCTTT. It codes for CASSRREGGTEAFF. Looking up the rest from reference TRBV19 and TRBJ1-1 gives the full variable domain: DGGITQSPKYLFRKEGQNVTLSCEQNLNHDAMYWYRQDPGQGLRLIYYSQIVNDFQKGDIAEGYSVSREKKESFPLTVTSAQKNPTAFYLCASSRREGGTEAFFGQGTRLTVV.

The chain employs TRBV18 and TRBJ1-2, with D unresolved. The germline V gene encodes CDR1 KGHSH and CDR2 LQKENI. Trimming left V 2 bases short and J 1 base short, with 14 bases between. This CDR3 region has 16 residues. The CDR3 nucleotides read TGTGCCAGCTCACCAGGGGAGGCCCGATATAACTATGGCTACACCTTC. Translated, it gives CASSPGEARYNYGYTF.

In nucleotides, the CDR3 is TGTGCCAGCAGCGTAGACAGGGGGCGGGAGACCCAGTACTTC. The encoded protein is CASSVDRGRETQYF. This rearrangement joins TRBV9 to TRBJ2-5, with 9 bases aligning to TRBD1. Germline CDR1 is SGDLS and CDR2 is YYNGEE. The V and J ends lost 0 bases and 5 bases, in that order; junction bases with no gene match: 2. The CDR3 has 14 residues.

CDR3 residues: CASSVESGLPTDTQYF. The CDR3 coding sequence is TGTGCCAGCAGCGTAGAATCGGGGTTACCCACAGATACGCAGTATTTT. This chain uses TRBV9 with TRBJ2-3, with D perhaps matching TRBD2 (5 bases). V was trimmed by 0 bases and J by 2 bases, leaving 13 bases between them. This CDR3 region has 16 residues. CDR1 is SGDLS and CDR2 is YYNGEE in the germline V gene.

The chain links TRBV18 to TRBJ1-3; 11 bases agree with TRBD1. J was trimmed by 0 bases and V by 3 bases; bases with no gene match: 7. Per germline, CDR1 KGHSH and CDR2 LQKENI. The CDR3 covers 18 residues. For the CDR3, the DNA is TGTGCCAGCTCACCCGGGACAGGGGGTGGCCTCTCTGGAAACACCATATATTTT. It codes for CASSPGTGGGLSGNTIYF.

The J gene is TRBJ2-7, the V gene TRBV4-2; 7 bases line up with TRBD1. Germline values: CDR1 LGHNA, CDR2 YNFKEQ. V was clipped by 3 bases and J by 0 bases; unmatched bases: 8. The CDR3 is 16 residues long. The CDR3 DNA is TGTGCCAGCAGCCATGAAGGGGGCGGGTTCTCCTACGAGCAGTACTTC. Residues: CASSHEGGGFSYEQYF.

The chain carries TRBV5-4 and TRBJ2-7; tentative D call: TRBD1 (6 bases). Per germline, CDR1 SGHNT and CDR2 YYREEE (reference sequence). Trimming left V 4 bases short and J 2 bases short, with 10 bases between. The length of the CDR3 is 13 residues. In DNA, the CDR3 is TGTGCCAGCAGCCGGGACACGACCTACGAGCAGTACTTC. It translates to CASSRDTTYEQYF.

The V gene is TRBV9, the J gene TRBJ2-7, with D tentatively TRBD2 (5 bases). This CDR3 contains 12 residues. Germline V lookup: CDR1 SGDLS, CDR2 YYNGEE. The V end lost 2 bases, the J end lost 2 bases, and 5 bases lay between the germline ends. The CDR3 DNA sequence: TGTGCCAGCAGCGTGACTACCTACGAGCAGTACTTC. Translating it yields CASSVTTYEQYF.

The chain has TRBV19 and TRBJ1-5; a possible D gene is TRBD1 (5 bases). Germline V CDR1 and CDR2: LNHDA, SQIVND (reference sequence). This CDR3 has 14 residues. The V and J ends lost 7 bases and 0 bases respectively, with 10 bases between them. In DNA form, the CDR3 reads TGTGCCAGTAAGGCGGACATTAGCAATCAGCCCCAGCATTTT. As protein: CASKADISNQPQHF. The variable domain in full, completed from reference TRBV19 and TRBJ1-5, reads DGGITQSPKYLFRKEGQNVTLSCEQNLNHDAMYWYRQDPGQGLRLIYYSQIVNDFQKGDIAEGYSVSREKKESFPLTVTSAQKNPTAFYLCASKADISNQPQHFGDGTRLSIL.

This chain joins TRBV7-8 and TRBJ1-1; 9 positions agree with TRBD1. Germline CDR1 is SGHVS and CDR2 is FQNEAQ. The trim removed 5 bases at V and 4 bases at J, leaving 20 bases unmatched. CDR3 size: 19 residues. CDR3 in DNA: TGTGCCAGCAGCCTGACGACTTATCGACAGGGGGGGCTGAGCACTGAAGCTTTCTTT. The encoded protein is CASSLTTYRQGGLSTEAFF. Supplemented by reference TRBV7-8 and TRBJ1-1, the full variable domain reads GAGVSQSPRYKVAKRGQDVALRCDPISGHVSLFWYQQALGQGPEFLTYFQNEAQLDKSGLPSDRFFAERPEGSVSTLKIQRTQQEDSAVYLCASSLTTYRQGGLSTEAFFGQGTRLTVV.

V is TRBV6-2 or TRBV6-3 and J is TRBJ1-6, with 8 bases aligning to TRBD1. With 5 bases clipped from V and 7 bases from J, the junction kept 7 bases outside the gene matches. The CDR3 is 15 amino acids. Germline V gene lookup returns CDR1 MNHEY and CDR2 SVGEGT. The CDR3 region has the DNA TGTGCCAGCAGTCACGGACAGGGCGGGAATTCACCCCTCCACTTT. Translating gives CASSHGQGGNSPLHF.

The V gene is TRBV3-1 (or the pseudogene TRBV3-2), the J gene TRBJ2-5, with TRBD2 matching over 8 bases. The CDR3 has 14 residues. The germline V gene has CDR1 LGHDT and CDR2 YNNKEL (reference sequence). With 3 bases clipped from V and 5 bases from J, the junction kept 5 bases outside the gene matches. CDR3 coding DNA: TGTGCCAGCAGCCAGGGACTAGAACCCGAGACCCAGTACTTC. This encodes CASSQGLEPETQYF.